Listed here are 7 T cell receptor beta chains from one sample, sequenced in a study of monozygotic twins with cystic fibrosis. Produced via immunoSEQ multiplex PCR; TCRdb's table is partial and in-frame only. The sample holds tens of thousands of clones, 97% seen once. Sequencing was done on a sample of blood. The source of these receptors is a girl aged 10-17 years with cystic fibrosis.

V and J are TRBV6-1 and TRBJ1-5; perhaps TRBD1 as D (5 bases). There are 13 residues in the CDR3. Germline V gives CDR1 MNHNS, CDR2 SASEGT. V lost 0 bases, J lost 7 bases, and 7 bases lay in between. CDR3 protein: CASSEAGGQPQHF. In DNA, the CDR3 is TGTGCCAGCAGTGAAGCTGGGGGGCAGCCCCAGCATTTT.

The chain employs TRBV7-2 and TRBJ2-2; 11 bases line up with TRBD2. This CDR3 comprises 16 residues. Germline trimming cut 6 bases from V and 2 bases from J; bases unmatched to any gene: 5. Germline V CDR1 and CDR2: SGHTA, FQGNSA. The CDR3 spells CASRTGLAENTGELFF. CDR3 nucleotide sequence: TGTGCCAGCAGGACGGGACTAGCGGAAAACACCGGGGAGCTGTTTTTT.

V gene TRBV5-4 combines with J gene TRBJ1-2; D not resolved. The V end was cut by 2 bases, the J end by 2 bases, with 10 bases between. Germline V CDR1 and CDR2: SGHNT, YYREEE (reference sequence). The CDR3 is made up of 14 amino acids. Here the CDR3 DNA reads TGTGCCAGCAGCTTTGAGAAATCCAACTATGGCTACACCTTC. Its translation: CASSFEKSNYGYTF.

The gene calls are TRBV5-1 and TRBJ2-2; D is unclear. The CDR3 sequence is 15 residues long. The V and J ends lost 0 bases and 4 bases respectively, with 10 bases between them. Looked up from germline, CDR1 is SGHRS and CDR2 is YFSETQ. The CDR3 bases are TGCGCCAGCAGCTTGGTTTCAGCGATCACCGGGGAGCTGTTTTTT. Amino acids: CASSLVSAITGELFF.

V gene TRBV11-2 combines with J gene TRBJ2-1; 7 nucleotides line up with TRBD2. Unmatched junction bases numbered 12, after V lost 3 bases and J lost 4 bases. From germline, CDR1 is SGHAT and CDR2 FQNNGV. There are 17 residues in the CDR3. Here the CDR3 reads CASSFFLGRERYNEQFF. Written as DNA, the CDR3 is TGTGCCAGCAGCTTCTTCCTCGGGCGGGAGAGGTACAATGAGCAGTTCTTC. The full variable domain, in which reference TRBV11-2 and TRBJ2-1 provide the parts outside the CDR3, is EAGVAQSPRYKIIEKRQSVAFWCNPISGHATLYWYQQILGQGPKLLIQFQNNGVVDDSQLPKDRFSAERLKGVDSTLKIQPAKLEDSAVYLCASSFFLGRERYNEQFFGPGTRLTVL.

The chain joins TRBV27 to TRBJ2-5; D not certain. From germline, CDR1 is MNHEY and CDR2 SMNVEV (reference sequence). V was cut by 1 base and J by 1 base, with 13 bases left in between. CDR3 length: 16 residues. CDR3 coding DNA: TGTGCCAGCAGTTTATTCACCCCCCAGTTCCAAGAGACCCAGTACTTC. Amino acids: CASSLFTPQFQETQYF.

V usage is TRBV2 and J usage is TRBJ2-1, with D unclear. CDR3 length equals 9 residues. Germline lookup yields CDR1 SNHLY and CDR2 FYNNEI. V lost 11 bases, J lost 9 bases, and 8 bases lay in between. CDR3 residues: CAHGGEQFF. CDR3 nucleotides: TGTGCCCATGGTGGTGAGCAGTTCTTC.